Listed here is a single TCR beta chain. This sample stems from a study of regulatory T cells in long-lasting Graves disease. This CDR3 region has 15 residues. Trimming pared 3 bases from V and 2 bases from J, leaving 11 bases between. The TCR beta library used iRepertoire HTBI primers with Arm-PCR amplification of CDR3. TCRdb processed the multiplex PCR reads anew with MiXCR; each CDR3 protein has one entry. The table has about 450,000 distinct CDR3 sequences, approximately 16% seen once. Documented time point: newly diagnosed GD, antithyroid drugs for less than 3 months. RNA extracted from PBMCs served as the sequencing template. The sample also formed part of further work on T cells in Graves' hyperthyroidism and ophthalmopathy. That source adds: Exclusion of a patient resulted from uncontrolled infection, other autoimmune disease, pregnancy or lactation.

Sequencing used peripheral blood mononuclear cells (PBMCs), obtained at new diagnosis, from a patient treated with antithyroid drugs. This clonotype was obtained from a woman between 25 and 40 years old with Graves disease. V and J are TRBV12-3 or TRBV12-4 and TRBJ1-3, with a possible D match to TRBD1 (6 bases). The CDR3 reads CASSFPGTTGNTIYF. The DNA for the CDR3 is TGTGCCAGCAGTTTTCCAGGGACAACTGGAAACACCATATATTTT.